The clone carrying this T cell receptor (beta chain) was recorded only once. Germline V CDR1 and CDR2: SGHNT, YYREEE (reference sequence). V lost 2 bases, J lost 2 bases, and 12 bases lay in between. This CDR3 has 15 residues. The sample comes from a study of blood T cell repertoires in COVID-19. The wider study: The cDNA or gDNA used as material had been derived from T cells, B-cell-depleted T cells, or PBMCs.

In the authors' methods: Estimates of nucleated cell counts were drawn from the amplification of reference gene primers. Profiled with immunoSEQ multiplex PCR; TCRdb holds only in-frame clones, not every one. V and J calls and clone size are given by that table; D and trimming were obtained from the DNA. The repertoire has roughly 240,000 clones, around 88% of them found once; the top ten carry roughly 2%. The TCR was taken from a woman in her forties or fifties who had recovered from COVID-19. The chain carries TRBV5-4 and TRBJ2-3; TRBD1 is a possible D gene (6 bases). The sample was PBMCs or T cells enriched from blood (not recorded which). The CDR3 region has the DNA TGTGCCAGCAGCTTCTTTGGGACAAACACAGATACGCAGTATTTT. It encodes CASSFFGTNTDTQYF.